This entry describes one T cell receptor (beta chain). This sample is drawn from a study of control samples from healthy donors and cancer patients. Clones were sequenced by immunoSEQ multiplex PCR, and TCRdb holds only the in-frame ones, with some missing. The sample has about 120,000 clones, over 85% seen once. The CDR3 contains 13 residues. The germline V gene has CDR1 MNHEY and CDR2 SVGAGI. V was pared by 6 bases and J by 7 bases, with 7 bases of the junction left unmatched. The chain recombines TRBV6-5 with TRBJ1-2, with 8 bases identical to TRBD1. The TCR comes from a man aged 25-45 years in good health. Sequencing used blood. The CDR3 here is CASRQGAGAGYTF. The DNA for the CDR3 is TGTGCCAGCAGGCAGGGGGCAGGGGCTGGCTACACCTTC.